What follows are 25 T cell receptor beta chains derived from one specimen sequenced in a study of T-cell memory formation after mild COVID-19. TCRdb processed the 5' RACE reads anew with MiXCR; each CDR3 protein has one entry. The sample shows 140,000 or so distinct CDR3 sequences, about 14% of them seen only once. The sequencing input was PBMCs or a T cell subset sorted from them (not recorded which). The receptors were gathered from an adult woman who had mild COVID-19 (a few samples of this study predate the infection). Cell type and time point are not known.

The J gene is TRBJ2-3, the V gene TRBV9; D remains ambiguous. Trimming pared 3 bases from V and 2 bases from J, leaving 4 bases between. The CDR3 sequence is 12 residues long. In germline, CDR1 is SGDLS, CDR2 YYNGEE. The CDR3 protein is CASSGFTDTQYF. Here the CDR3 DNA reads TGTGCCAGCAGCGGCTTCACAGATACGCAGTATTTT.

The V call is TRBV11-2, the J call TRBJ2-3, with unresolved D. Germline lookup yields CDR1 SGHAT and CDR2 FQNNGV. V gave up 1 base and J gave up 5 bases, with 4 bases separating them. The CDR3 sequence is 12 residues long. The CDR3 coding sequence is TGTGCCAGCAGCTTAGGATTAGATACGCAGTATTTT. It is translated as CASSLGLDTQYF.

The chain carries TRBV7-3 and TRBJ2-3; D is perhaps TRBD1 (5 bases). This CDR3 region has 16 residues. Trimming took 0 bases from V and 2 from J, leaving 12 bases between them. The germline V gene encodes CDR1 SGHTA and CDR2 FQGTGA. In DNA form, the CDR3 reads TGTGCCAGCAGCTTAACGGCGGACATGATCACAGATACGCAGTATTTT. This gives the protein CASSLTADMITDTQYF.

This clonotype has only a few counts. The gene calls are TRBV12-3 or TRBV12-4 and TRBJ2-1; D may correspond to TRBD1 or TRBD2 (7 bases each). V was cut by 5 bases and J by 4 bases, with 15 bases left in between. This CDR3 contains 15 residues. CDR3 in amino acids: CASSVVRGGYNEQFF. DNA for the CDR3: TGTGCCAGCAGTGTCGTCAGGGGGGGATACAATGAGCAGTTCTTC.

In DNA, the CDR3 is TGTGCTAGTGGTTTCCACGGGGGACACTCGGGAGCTTTCTTT. Encoded protein: CASGFHGGHSGAFF. The rearrangement uses TRBV12-5 and TRBJ1-1, with TRBD1 as a possible D gene (6 bases). V was cut by 3 bases and J by 10 bases, with 18 bases left in between. This CDR3 has 14 amino acids. CDR1 is LGHNT and CDR2 is FRNRAP in the germline V gene.

This clonotype was picked up a small number of times. V gene TRBV6-4 combines with J gene TRBJ2-1; 13 bases are a match to TRBD2. CDR1 and CDR2 from the germline V gene are MRHNA and SNTAGT. V lost 5 bases and J lost 9; bases outside the gene matches: 4. The CDR3 is 14 amino acids. The CDR3 DNA follows: TGTGCCAGCAGTCGACTAGCGGGGGGTGTTGAGCAGTTCTTC. Residues: CASSRLAGGVEQFF.

The rearrangement uses TRBV18 and TRBJ2-1; unclear D gene. Germline V gene lookup returns CDR1 KGHSH and CDR2 LQKENI. This CDR3 is 13 amino acids long. V lost 3 bases and J lost 9, with 12 bases in between. CDR3 protein: CASSPDEDREQFF. The CDR3 nucleotides are TGTGCCAGCTCACCGGACGAGGACCGTGAGCAGTTCTTC. Filled out from reference TRBV18 and TRBJ2-1, the complete variable domain reads NAGVMQNPRHLVRRRGQEARLRCSPMKGHSHVYWYRQLPEEGLKFMVYLQKENIIDESGMPKERFSAEFPKEGPSILRIQQVVRGDSAAYFCASSPDEDREQFFGPGTRLTVL.

This clonotype appeared a few times. The chain has TRBV19 and TRBJ2-2, with TRBD2 matching over 7 bases. The CDR3 is made up of 17 amino acids. V shed 9 bases and J 5 bases; nucleotides not matched to a gene: 18. Germline-derived CDR1 and CDR2 are LNHDA and SQIVND (reference sequence). In nucleotides, the CDR3 is TGTGCCAGCTCCAACTCGGGGGGAGGGGTATGGACCGGGGAGCTGTTTTTT. Protein: CASSNSGGGVWTGELFF.

The chain employs TRBV6-2 or TRBV6-3 and TRBJ2-1; D not resolved. This CDR3 has 13 residues. The V end was cut by 8 bases, the J end by 5 bases, with 13 bases between. Germline values: CDR1 MNHEY, CDR2 SVGEGT. CDR3 in amino acids: CASSSVPHNEQFF. CDR3 sequence (DNA): TGTGCCAGCTCCAGCGTCCCTCACAATGAGCAGTTCTTC.

There are a few counts of this clonotype. The chain uses TRBV7-9 and TRBJ1-5; D might be TRBD1 (5 bases). The CDR3 has 14 residues. Deletions cut 5 bases from V and 1 base from J, with 9 bases between. Per the germline V gene, CDR1 is SEHNR and CDR2 is FQNEAQ (reference sequence). The CDR3 DNA follows: TGTGCCAGCAGCCAAGGGGTGAGCAATCAGCCCCAGCATTTT. This translates into CASSQGVSNQPQHF.

The chain employs TRBV6-6 and TRBJ1-3; D call uncertain. This CDR3 is 16 amino acids long. Germline assignment: CDR1 MNHNY and CDR2 SVGAGI (reference sequence). The V end lost 2 bases, the J end lost 3 bases, and 14 bases lay between the germline ends. CDR3 residues: CASSYGAEKVGNTIYF. CDR3 nucleotide sequence: TGTGCCAGCAGTTACGGCGCCGAGAAAGTTGGAAACACCATATATTTT.

In this sample, this clonotype turned up many times. This sequence joins TRBV6-4 and TRBJ2-3, with a possible D match to TRBD2 (7 bases). CDR1 MRHNA and CDR2 SNTAGT come from the germline V gene. CDR3 size: 16 residues. The V end lost 0 bases, the J end lost 3 bases, and 13 bases lay between the germline ends. Here the CDR3 DNA reads TGTGCCAGCAGTGACTCGAAGGGGGGGCCAACAGATACGCAGTATTTT. Amino acid sequence: CASSDSKGGPTDTQYF.

This clonotype was observed a handful of times. The chain joins TRBV27 to TRBJ2-3; the match to TRBD2 covers 11 bases. CDR1 is MNHEY, CDR2 SMNVEV, per germline (reference sequence). Trimming at V came to 0 bases and at J to 1 base, leaving 9 bases not matched to a gene. The CDR3 spans 19 residues. CDR3 nucleotide sequence: TGTGCCAGCAGTTTATCGAGGCTAGCGGGGGGTCCGGGCACAGATACGCAGTATTTT. Residues: CASSLSRLAGGPGTDTQYF.

This clonotype turned up a few times. The chain links TRBV7-9 to TRBJ2-1; no definite D call. The germline V gene has CDR1 SEHNR and CDR2 FQNEAQ (reference sequence). The CDR3 is 15 residues long. V shed 5 bases and J shed 8 bases, with 19 bases lying between them. In DNA, the CDR3 is TGTGCCAGCAGCCACCGCTTCGAAACAGAGGATGAGCAGTTCTTC. This gives the protein CASSHRFETEDEQFF.

The chain recombines TRBV6-2 or TRBV6-3 with TRBJ2-7; 11 bases are a match to TRBD2. Germline loops: CDR1 MNHEY, CDR2 SVGEGT. CDR3 length: 16 residues. The V gene end was trimmed by 0 bases and the J gene end by 5 bases; junction bases not matched to a gene: 6. Here the CDR3 reads CASSYSNPGLADEQYF. The CDR3 region has the DNA TGTGCCAGCAGTTACTCGAATCCGGGACTAGCGGACGAGCAGTACTTC.

The sample holds many counts of this clonotype. In DNA form, the CDR3 reads TGTGCCAGCAGCTTAGAATGGGGATCAGGTGAAAAACTGTTTTTT. Protein sequence: CASSLEWGSGEKLFF. The chain combines TRBV7-2 with TRBJ1-4; D not resolved. Per germline, CDR1 SGHTA and CDR2 FQGNSA. There are 15 residues in the CDR3. Trimming left V 1 base short and J 7 bases short, with 13 bases between.

This clonotype was counted between two and nine times. This chain uses TRBV5-1 with TRBJ2-7, with 10 bases lining up with TRBD2. With V trimmed by 5 bases and J by 0 bases, 5 bases remained unmatched. The CDR3 has 15 residues. Germline V gene sequence: CDR1 SGHRS, CDR2 YFSETQ. The CDR3 region is CASSDGTSDSYEQYF. CDR3 DNA sequence: TGCGCCAGCAGTGATGGGACTAGCGACTCCTACGAGCAGTACTTC.

The V call is TRBV20-1, the J call TRBJ1-1, with 8 bases lining up with TRBD1. Germline lookup yields CDR1 DFQATT and CDR2 SNEGSKA (reference sequence). V was pared by 0 bases and J by 7 bases, with 7 bases of the junction left unmatched. This CDR3 region has 14 residues. CDR3 protein: CSARDGTGSFEAFF. DNA of the CDR3: TGCAGTGCTAGAGACGGGACAGGAAGTTTTGAAGCTTTCTTT.

In its sample, this clonotype was seen many times. The chain carries TRBV6-4 and TRBJ2-3; 11 bases are shared with TRBD1. Germline values: CDR1 MRHNA, CDR2 SNTAGT. The ends lost 5 bases at V and 1 base at J; junction bases unmatched: 14. The CDR3 runs 19 residues. CDR3 DNA: TGTGCCAGCAGTCTAATCCCCTCCGGGACAGGGGGTGGCACAGATACGCAGTATTTT. This translates into CASSLIPSGTGGGTDTQYF.

Here the CDR3 reads CSARERDSNNEKLFF. Here the CDR3 DNA reads TGCAGTGCTAGAGAGAGAGACAGTAATAATGAAAAACTGTTTTTT. This chain connects TRBV20-1 to TRBJ1-4; possibly TRBD1 for D (5 bases). The CDR3 has 15 residues. V lost 0 bases, J lost 4 bases, and 12 bases lay in between. Germline assignment: CDR1 DFQATT and CDR2 SNEGSKA (reference sequence).

This chain uses TRBV29-1 with TRBJ2-7; the match to TRBD2 covers 11 bases. CDR3 length: 13 residues. Trimming at V came to 6 bases and at J to 2 bases, leaving 3 bases not matched to a gene. The germline V gene has CDR1 SQVTM and CDR2 ANQGSEA. The chain's CDR3 is CSVLSGRAYEQYF. The DNA of the CDR3 is TGCAGCGTCCTTAGCGGGAGGGCCTACGAGCAGTACTTC.

This clonotype showed up just a few times. This chain connects TRBV27 to TRBJ2-7; 10 nucleotides match TRBD2. Germline CDR1 and CDR2: MNHEY and SMNVEV (reference sequence). V dropped 5 bases and J dropped 4; count of bases not matched to a gene: 5. The CDR3 is made up of 14 amino acids. This chain's CDR3 is CASSVTSGAYEQYF. In DNA form, the CDR3 reads TGTGCCAGCAGTGTTACTAGCGGGGCTTACGAGCAGTACTTC.

V usage is TRBV7-8 and J usage is TRBJ2-3, with 7 bases matching TRBD1. This CDR3 is 14 amino acids long. The V segment lost 5 bases and the J segment 4 bases; nucleotides outside the gene matches: 6. Germline V lookup: CDR1 SGHVS, CDR2 FQNEAQ. The CDR3 sequence is CASSPRTGADTQYF. The DNA of the CDR3 is TGTGCCAGCAGCCCGAGGACAGGTGCAGATACGCAGTATTTT.

This clonotype was counted a few times. The chain joins TRBV5-6 to TRBJ2-7; D may be TRBD1 (6 bases). The V gene lost 0 bases and the J gene lost 2 bases, with 12 bases spanning the gap. This CDR3 has 15 amino acids. Germline CDR1 and CDR2: SGHDT and YYEEEE. CDR3 sequence: CASSLGQGKTYEQYF. The CDR3 region has the DNA TGTGCCAGCAGCTTGGGGCAGGGGAAGACCTACGAGCAGTACTTC. Combining the CDR3 with reference TRBV5-6 and TRBJ2-7 gives the whole variable domain DAGVTQSPTHLIKTRGQQVTLRCSPKSGHDTVSWYQQALGQGPQFIFQYYEEEERQRGNFPDRFSGHQFPNYSSELNVNALLLGDSALYLCASSLGQGKTYEQYFGPGTRLTVT.

The CDR3 coding sequence is TGTGCCAGCAGGGACGGGAGAGATACGCAGTATTTT. Residues: CASRDGRDTQYF. The chain uses TRBV2 and TRBJ2-3; D possibly corresponds to TRBD2 (6 bases). This CDR3 comprises 12 residues. The germline V and J ends were trimmed by 6 bases and 5 bases, with 9 bases remaining between them. Looked up from germline, CDR1 is SNHLY and CDR2 is FYNNEI.